A single sample gave rise to the 5 T cell receptor beta chains below, sequenced in a study of blood T cell repertoires in COVID-19. Sequenced by immunoSEQ multiplex PCR; TCRdb stores in-frame clones only, minus some. In the table there are some 170,000 clones, under 95% of which are singletons. Sequencing was done on a sample of peripheral blood. The receptors come from a man in his 60s with active or convalescent COVID-19.

This sequence joins TRBV7-6 and TRBJ1-5; TRBD1 matches at 9 bases. The V segment lost 0 bases and the J segment 0 bases; nucleotides outside the gene matches: 9. Looked up from germline, CDR1 is SGHVS and CDR2 is FNYEAQ. This CDR3 region has 19 residues. CDR3 DNA: TGTGCCAGCAGCTTAGCTCCGGGACAGGGTAGCCATAGCAATCAGCCCCAGCATTTT. Its translation is CASSLAPGQGSHSNQPQHF. Variable domain in full (rest from reference TRBV7-6 and TRBJ1-5): GAGVSQSPRYKVTKRGQDVALRCDPISGHVSLYWYRQALGQGPEFLTYFNYEAQQDKSGLPNDRFSAERPEGSISTLTIQRTEQRDSAMYRCASSLAPGQGSHSNQPQHFGDGTRLSIL.

This sequence joins TRBV7-2 and TRBJ2-3; tentative D call: TRBD2 (6 bases). CDR1 and CDR2 from the germline V gene are SGHTA and FQGNSA. CDR3 length: 15 residues. Trimming removed 5 bases at V and 0 bases at J, with 12 bases between. The CDR3 sequence is CASSLGLSSTDTQYF. The CDR3 coding sequence is TGTGCCAGCAGCCTGGGACTTTCTAGCACAGATACGCAGTATTTT.

The chain has TRBV5-1 and TRBJ1-1; 9 positions agree with TRBD1. After removal of 4 bases from V and 4 bases from J, the junction contained 5 bases not matched to a gene. The CDR3 contains 14 residues. Germline lookup yields CDR1 SGHRS and CDR2 YFSETQ. CDR3 sequence: CASSTDRGITEAFF. The DNA of the CDR3 is TGCGCCAGCAGCACGGACAGGGGTATCACTGAAGCTTTCTTT.

Turning to this clone: This sample also contains other DNA sequences that code for the same CDR3. The chain recombines TRBV6-5 with TRBJ2-5; 14 bases are shared with TRBD2. Germline V gene sequence: CDR1 MNHEY, CDR2 SVGAGI. The trim removed 2 bases at V and 2 bases at J, leaving 1 base unmatched. The CDR3 runs to 16 residues. The CDR3 here is CASSYGLAGGQETQYF. CDR3 nucleotides: TGTGCCAGCAGTTACGGACTAGCGGGGGGACAAGAGACCCAGTACTTC.

The CDR3 region is CASSRRGQGSTDTQYF. CDR3 DNA sequence: TGCGCCAGCAGCCGCAGGGGACAGGGGAGCACAGATACGCAGTATTTT. The J gene is TRBJ2-3, the V gene TRBV5-1, with 10 bases that match TRBD1. Germline CDR1 is SGHRS and CDR2 is YFSETQ. CDR3 length: 16 amino acids. The ends lost 4 bases at V and 0 bases at J; junction bases unmatched: 5.